The sequence of this T cell receptor (beta chain) was determined in a study of blood T cell repertoires in COVID-19. Libraries were prepared by immunoSEQ multiplex PCR; TCRdb keeps only in-frame clonotypes and omits some of them. The sample lists about 110,000 clones; approximately 85% were seen once. With respect to this clone: Within the sample, other DNA sequences also encode this same CDR3.

Source material: peripheral blood. The TCR sequence derives from a human donor in a cohort sampled during active COVID-19.

The CDR3 sequence: CASSPWGGTEAFF. CDR3 DNA: TGTGCCAGTAGTCCGTGGGGGGGCACTGAAGCTTTCTTT. V is TRBV19 and J is TRBJ1-1; the D gene is possibly TRBD1 (5 bases). This CDR3 spans 13 amino acids. The V end lost 5 bases, the J end lost 4 bases, and 11 bases lay between the germline ends. The germline V gene has CDR1 LNHDA and CDR2 SQIVND (reference sequence).